This entry describes one TCR beta chain. Its antigen is currently unknown. This record belongs to a study of T cell responses to AZD1222 COVID-19 vaccine. Whole-study results and caveats: Unmutated variant regions reportedly attract nearly half of all spike-specific TCRs. Once two AZD1222 doses were given, Spike-specific TCR breadth and depth went up.

Germline V gene lookup returns CDR1 MGHRA and CDR2 YSYEKL. The CDR3 spans 14 residues. The V end was cut by 1 base, the J end by 9 bases, with 12 bases between. The assay was immunoSEQ multiplex PCR, and TCRdb's table has in-frame clones only and misses some. The table shows 140,000 to 150,000 clones, with more than 85% occurring only once. The sequenced sample was peripheral blood, obtained on day 0 of AZD1222 vaccination. This rearrangement joins TRBV4-1 to TRBJ2-2; a weak D match, TRBD1 (5 bases). This sequence originates from an adult in good health. The CDR3 protein is CASSQGAQGRELFF. DNA of the CDR3: TGCGCCAGCAGCCAAGGCGCTCAGGGAAGGGAGCTGTTTTTT.